This T cell receptor beta chain came from a study of human T cells and chemical hapten exposure. Trimming shortened V by 2 bases and J by 5 bases, and 13 bases separated the two germline ends. Germline V gene lookup returns CDR1 MNHNY and CDR2 SVGAGI (reference sequence). The CDR3 runs to 15 residues. This clonotype qualifies as medium-sized. The time point here: pre-sensitization, week 0. Treatment noted: therapeutic diphenylcyclopropenone sensitization with weekly scalp DPC. MiXCR, run by TCRdb on the RACE reads, gives a single entry per CDR3 protein. This sample carries 35,000 to 40,000 distinct CDR3 sequences, more than 9% of them seen once, and the ten largest clones take about 6%.

Sequenced material: whole blood, taken in connection with sensitization to the hapten diphenylcyclopropenone (DPC). The rearrangement joins TRBV6-6 to TRBJ1-5; D uncertain. The sequence was collected from a man aged 25 to 40 with alopecia areata. Some clones in this sample may be carry-over from other donors' samples. In DNA, the CDR3 is TGTGCCAGCAGTTACGGTGGGGTTGGTGATCAGCCCCAGCATTTT. The encoded protein is CASSYGGVGDQPQHF.